The 28 T cell receptor beta chains listed next were all sequenced from one sample in a study of early T cells in non-severe SARS-CoV-2 infection. TCRdb passed the 5' RACE reads through MiXCR, listing each CDR3 protein once. Of 30,000 to 45,000 distinct CDR3 sequences listed, 5.8% are singletons. Sequences were obtained from whole blood. The receptors were gathered from an adult who was a healthcare worker with PCR-confirmed SARS-CoV-2 infection or an uninfected control (not recorded which).

This clonotype was counted a few times. The J gene is TRBJ2-7, the V gene TRBV27; D not resolved. With 6 bases removed from V and 5 bases from J, the gap between germline ends came to 20 bases. The germline CDR1 and CDR2 sequences are MNHEY and SMNVEV (reference sequence). The CDR3 consists of 15 residues. The CDR3, as DNA: TGTGCCAGCAGGCCCCGCTGGGATCGACCCAACGAGCAGTACTTC. Amino acid sequence: CASRPRWDRPNEQYF.

This clonotype was seen only a few times. The CDR3 coding sequence is TGTGCCAGCTCCCCTAGACAGGGGGCCTACAATGAGCAGTTCTTC. Protein sequence: CASSPRQGAYNEQFF. The chain couples TRBV18 to TRBJ2-1; 9 nucleotides line up with TRBD1. J gave up 2 bases and V 6 bases, and 5 bases lay outside the gene matches. The CDR3 sequence is 15 residues long. Per germline, CDR1 KGHSH and CDR2 LQKENI.

This clonotype was counted at least ten times. This chain uses TRBV6-6 with TRBJ2-7; 11 bases line up with TRBD2. Trimming removed 4 bases from V and 2 bases from J; junction bases left unmatched: 7. Germline assignment: CDR1 MNHNY and CDR2 SVGAGI (reference sequence). The CDR3 is 16 amino acids. CDR3 protein: CASSFTSGRSTYEQYF. CDR3 in DNA: TGTGCCAGCAGTTTTACTAGCGGGAGAAGCACCTACGAGCAGTACTTC.

This clonotype was observed many times. The chain couples TRBV12-3 or TRBV12-4 to TRBJ2-7; D uncertain. The CDR3 covers 13 residues. V gave up 1 base and J gave up 7 bases, with 11 bases separating them. The CDR3 here is CASSLGGFWEQYF. The CDR3 region has the DNA TGTGCCAGCAGTTTAGGTGGCTTTTGGGAGCAGTACTTC.

This clonotype was recorded at least ten times. The rearrangement links TRBV20-1 to TRBJ1-1; the D gene is possibly TRBD1 (5 bases). In germline, CDR1 is DFQATT, CDR2 SNEGSKA (reference sequence). The CDR3 runs to 12 residues. V lost 7 bases and J 4 bases, leaving 13 bases between the germline ends. CDR3 sequence (DNA): TGCAGTGTCCTCCGGGACGCCACTGAAGCTTTCTTT. As protein: CSVLRDATEAFF.

The table lists this clonotype with many counts. The chain is built from TRBV20-1 and TRBJ2-3; 12 bases are a match to TRBD2. J was trimmed by 4 bases and V by 7 bases; bases with no gene match: 3. Germline lookup yields CDR1 DFQATT and CDR2 SNEGSKA (reference sequence). This CDR3 has 13 residues. The CDR3 loop is CSVLAGGADTQYF. Written as DNA, the CDR3 is TGCAGTGTACTAGCGGGAGGCGCAGATACGCAGTATTTT.

The chain has TRBV19 and TRBJ2-3; D perhaps matches TRBD2 (6 bases). Germline V gives CDR1 LNHDA, CDR2 SQIVND (reference sequence). The V gene lost 6 bases and the J gene lost 2 bases, with 18 bases spanning the gap. CDR3 length: 16 amino acids. CDR3 in amino acids: CASSPGGRGYTDTQYF. In DNA form, the CDR3 reads TGTGCCAGTAGCCCCGGCGGGCGGGGCTACACAGATACGCAGTATTTT.

Only a few counts were recorded for this clonotype. The chain joins TRBV27 to TRBJ2-2, with a possible D match to TRBD2 (6 bases). The CDR3 sequence is 14 residues long. V lost 6 bases, J lost 3 bases, and 11 bases lay in between. The germline V gene has CDR1 MNHEY and CDR2 SMNVEV (reference sequence). The CDR3: CASSGTPYTGELFF. As DNA, the CDR3 is TGTGCCAGCAGCGGGACTCCCTACACCGGGGAGCTGTTTTTT.

This clonotype was observed a handful of times. The CDR3 nucleotides are TGTGCCAGCAGGCCGGGACAGGGGGAGACCCAGTACTTC. Amino acid sequence: CASRPGQGETQYF. J is TRBJ2-5 and V is TRBV7-9; 10 bases align to TRBD1. The CDR3 covers 13 residues. After removal of 6 bases from V and 5 bases from J, the junction contained 3 bases not matched to a gene. Germline V gene data show CDR1 as SEHNR and CDR2 as FQNEAQ (reference sequence).

The chain employs TRBV3-1 and TRBJ1-1; D possibly corresponds to TRBD1 (5 bases). Trimming removed 4 bases from V and 7 bases from J, with 10 bases in between. CDR1 LGHDT and CDR2 YNNKEL come from the germline V gene (reference sequence). This CDR3 contains 12 residues. The CDR3 nucleotides read TGTGCCAGCAGCCTTGACAGCCGTGAAGCTTTCTTT. This translates into CASSLDSREAFF. The complete variable domain, with remaining parts taken from reference TRBV3-1 and TRBJ1-1, reads DTAVSQTPKYLVTQMGNDKSIKCEQNLGHDTMYWYKQDSKKFLKIMFSYNNKELIINETVPNRFSPKSPDKAHLNLHINSLELGDSAVYFCASSLDSREAFFGQGTRLTVV.

There are many counts of this clonotype. V gene TRBV24-1 combines with J gene TRBJ2-3, with TRBD2 matching over 10 bases. Trimming at V came to 3 bases and at J to 3 bases, leaving 5 bases not matched to a gene. The CDR3 loop spans 16 amino acids. Germline V CDR1 and CDR2: KGHDR, SFDVKD. For the CDR3, the DNA is TGTGCCACCAGTGATCCGGGACTAGCGCTGACAGATACGCAGTATTTT. Amino acid sequence: CATSDPGLALTDTQYF.

The gene calls are TRBV6-5 and TRBJ2-5, with D possibly TRBD2 on 5 matching bases. The CDR3 runs to 14 residues. Looked up from germline, CDR1 is MNHEY and CDR2 is SVGAGI. Deletions cut 2 bases from V and 5 bases from J, with 12 bases between. CDR3 DNA sequence: TGTGCCAGCAGTTACGGCGGGCCCAGGGAGACCCAGTACTTC. As protein: CASSYGGPRETQYF.

This clonotype was seen at least ten times. The chain employs TRBV7-2 and TRBJ2-1; 8 bases line up with TRBD2. Germline-derived CDR1 and CDR2 are SGHTA and FQGNSA. V lost 3 bases and J lost 3; bases outside the gene matches: 7. This CDR3 is 16 amino acids long. The CDR3 protein is CASSFRTSRYYNEQFF. DNA of the CDR3: TGTGCCAGCAGCTTTAGGACTAGCCGCTACTACAATGAGCAGTTCTTC.

At least ten counts were recorded for this clonotype. The gene calls are TRBV6-5 and TRBJ1-2; D is unresolved. The V end was cut by 8 bases, the J end by 8 bases, with 15 bases between. CDR1 and CDR2 (germline): MNHEY, SVGAGI. This CDR3 is built from 12 residues. The CDR3, as DNA: TGTGCCAGCCTCCGCCGGGGATACGGCTACACCTTC. Its translation is CASLRRGYGYTF.

This clonotype was detected ten times or more. V is TRBV2 and J is TRBJ2-1; 12 bases line up with TRBD2. The CDR3 spans 19 residues. Per the germline V gene, CDR1 is SNHLY and CDR2 is FYNNEI. V dropped 5 bases and J dropped 8; count of bases not matched to a gene: 19. CDR3 sequence reads: CASSKLRGLAGGPGYEQFF. As DNA, the CDR3 is TGTGCCAGCAGTAAACTCCGTGGCCTAGCGGGAGGGCCGGGGTATGAGCAGTTCTTC.

This clonotype was observed at least ten times. V gene TRBV28 combines with J gene TRBJ2-4; 9 nucleotides agree with TRBD1. Germline V gene lookup returns CDR1 MDHEN and CDR2 SYDVKM. CDR3 length equals 16 residues. V lost 4 bases, J lost 6 bases, and 10 bases stayed unmatched. For the CDR3, the DNA is TGTGCCAGCAGTTCTGGGACAGGGAGATCAGGAAACATTCAGTACTTC. Its translation: CASSSGTGRSGNIQYF. The whole variable domain, filled in from reference TRBV28 and TRBJ2-4, reads DVKVTQSSRYLVKRTGEKVFLECVQDMDHENMFWYRQDPGLGLRLIYFSYDVKMKEKGDIPEGYSVSREKKERFSLILESASTNQTSMYLCASSSGTGRSGNIQYFGAGTRLSVL.

In its sample, this clonotype was seen many times. The DNA of the CDR3 is TGTGCCAGCAGCTTATCCAATAGCGGGGGGGGCCACGAGCAGTACTTC. Translation gives CASSLSNSGGGHEQYF. The gene calls are TRBV7-2 and TRBJ2-7, with TRBD2 identical over 11 bases. Per the germline V gene, CDR1 is SGHTA and CDR2 is FQGNSA. The CDR3 runs to 16 residues. V shed 2 bases, J shed 5 bases, and the junction held 8 bases outside the gene matches.

This clonotype appeared many times. The chain employs TRBV7-2 and TRBJ2-5; 9 bases are a match to TRBD2. The V segment lost 1 base and the J segment 6 bases; nucleotides outside the gene matches: 9. The CDR3 extends over 16 amino acids. Germline lookup yields CDR1 SGHTA and CDR2 FQGNSA. CDR3 residues: CASSLVVLAGTQTQYF. In nucleotides, the CDR3 is TGTGCCAGCAGCTTAGTCGTTCTAGCGGGGACGCAGACCCAGTACTTC.

This clonotype was picked up a small number of times. The chain recombines TRBV20-1 with TRBJ2-7, with 7 bases aligning to TRBD2. CDR1 DFQATT and CDR2 SNEGSKA come from the germline V gene (reference sequence). This CDR3 is 13 amino acids long. V lost 6 bases to trimming and J lost 0 bases; unmatched junction nucleotides: 5. In DNA, the CDR3 is TGCAGTGCCAGCGGGGACCACTCCTACGAGCAGTACTTC. Amino acid sequence: CSASGDHSYEQYF.

This clonotype was seen many times. This chain joins TRBV4-3 and TRBJ2-5; 11 bases match TRBD2. Per germline, CDR1 LGHNA and CDR2 YSLEER. This CDR3 contains 15 residues. V shed 4 bases and J 4 bases; nucleotides not matched to a gene: 5. CDR3 in DNA: TGCGCCAGCAGCCCCGGGACTAGCGGCCGAGAGACCCAGTACTTC. Translated: CASSPGTSGRETQYF.

This clonotype is medium-sized by share. V is TRBV12-3 or TRBV12-4 and J is TRBJ2-7; TRBD2 aligns across 14 bases. The CDR3 totals 15 residues. Trimming at V came to 5 bases and at J to 7 bases, leaving 7 bases not matched to a gene. The CDR3 loop is CASSGLAGGIGEQYF. The DNA for the CDR3 is TGTGCCAGCAGTGGACTAGCGGGAGGTATTGGGGAGCAGTACTTC.

In its sample, this clonotype was seen many times. The gene calls are TRBV28 and TRBJ2-1; the D is unclear. Trimming stripped 7 bases from V and 8 bases from J, with 15 bases between. The CDR3 consists of 13 residues. Germline V gene lookup returns CDR1 MDHEN and CDR2 SYDVKM. CDR3: CASIGLPKDEQFF. The CDR3 DNA sequence: TGTGCCAGCATCGGCCTACCGAAGGATGAGCAGTTCTTC.

J is TRBJ1-1 and V is TRBV30; no clear D. Trimming cost V 7 bases and J 6 bases, with 12 bases left between them. The V gene's germline CDR1 is GTSNPN and CDR2 SVGIG (reference sequence). CDR3 length equals 11 residues. The DNA of the CDR3 is TGTGCCTCTCGCTACAGAGCTGAAGCTTTCTTT. This codes for CASRYRAEAFF.

The table lists this clonotype with many counts. CDR3 nucleotide sequence: TGTGCCAGCAGTAAGGGTATCAACTACGAGCAGTACTTC. Translation: CASSKGINYEQYF. V and J are TRBV6-5 and TRBJ2-7; D not resolved. With 5 bases removed from V and 3 bases from J, the gap between germline ends came to 11 bases. The CDR3 consists of 13 residues. Germline CDR1 and CDR2: MNHEY and SVGAGI.

Comment on this clonotype: A much more abundant neighbour one base away suggests this may be a read error. The rearrangement links TRBV29-1 to TRBJ2-1, with TRBD2 identical over 9 bases. Per the germline V gene, CDR1 is SQVTM and CDR2 is ANQGSEA. CDR3 length: 15 residues. V dropped 2 bases and J dropped 2; count of bases not matched to a gene: 4. Here the CDR3 reads CSVEKWTSAYNEQFF. The CDR3, as DNA: TGCAGCGTTGAAAAATGGACTAGCGCCTACAATGAGCAGTTCTTC.

This clonotype showed up many times. This sequence joins TRBV12-5 and TRBJ2-5, with 7 bases aligning to TRBD2. The V gene's germline CDR1 is LGHNT and CDR2 FRNRAP. V trimming: 11 bases; J trimming: 2 bases; junction bases outside the gene matches: 8. The length of the CDR3 is 13 residues. The CDR3 loop is CAARLAGQETQYF. CDR3 nucleotide sequence: TGTGCTGCCAGACTAGCTGGGCAAGAGACCCAGTACTTC.

This clonotype has ten or more counts. The gene calls are TRBV7-2 and TRBJ2-3; D may correspond to TRBD1 or TRBD2 (6 bases each). The CDR3 has 15 amino acids. The germline V gene has CDR1 SGHTA and CDR2 FQGNSA. Between the trimmed V and J ends, which lost 3 bases and 2 bases, there was a span of 12 bases. The CDR3 bases are TGTGCCAGCAGCTTCGGGGGCCCCTACACAGATACGCAGTATTTT. Translating it yields CASSFGGPYTDTQYF.

This clonotype has at least ten counts. The chain joins TRBV5-1 to TRBJ2-7; 9 bases map to TRBD1. CDR3 length: 15 residues. V dropped 4 bases and J dropped 0; count of bases not matched to a gene: 5. CDR1 and CDR2 from the germline V gene are SGHRS and YFSETQ. This chain's CDR3 is CASSPTGGNSYEQYF. The CDR3 DNA sequence: TGCGCCAGCAGCCCGACAGGGGGGAACTCCTACGAGCAGTACTTC. The whole variable domain, remainder taken from reference TRBV5-1 and TRBJ2-7, is KAGVTQTPRYLIKTRGQQVTLSCSPISGHRSVSWYQQTPGQGLQFLFEYFSETQRNKGNFPGRFSGRQFSNSRSEMNVSTLELGDSALYLCASSPTGGNSYEQYFGPGTRLTVT.